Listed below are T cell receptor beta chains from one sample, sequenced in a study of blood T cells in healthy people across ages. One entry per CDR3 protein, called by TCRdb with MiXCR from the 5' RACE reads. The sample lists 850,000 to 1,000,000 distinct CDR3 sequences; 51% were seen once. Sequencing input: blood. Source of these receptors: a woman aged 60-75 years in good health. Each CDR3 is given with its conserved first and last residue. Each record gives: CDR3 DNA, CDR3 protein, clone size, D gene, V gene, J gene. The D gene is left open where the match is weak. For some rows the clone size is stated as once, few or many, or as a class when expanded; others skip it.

TGTGCCAGCAGCCCAGTTTACTCCTACGAGCAGTACTTC,CASSPVYSYEQYF,.,.,TRBV3-1,TRBJ2-7
TGTGCCAGCAGCTCGACTAGCGGGAGGTACAATGAGCAGTTCTTC,CASSSTSGRYNEQFF,few,TRBD2,TRBV7-3,TRBJ2-1
TGTGCCAGCAGTTCGACAGTCCAGCATGGGGCCAACGTCCTGACTTTC,CASSSTVQHGANVLTF,many,.,TRBV12-3/TRBV12-4,TRBJ2-6
TGTGCCTGGGCCCCCGAGGGGAGGGGGTATGGCTACACCTTC,CAWAPEGRGYGYTF,.,.,TRBV30,TRBJ1-2
TGCAGCGTAGCCGGGACAGGCTACACCTTC,CSVAGTGYTF,.,.,TRBV29-1,TRBJ1-2
TGTGCCAGCAGACACGGGACAGGGTGGAATGAAAAACTGTTTTTT,CASRHGTGWNEKLFF,.,TRBD1,TRBV12-3/TRBV12-4,TRBJ1-4
TGCAGTGCTGGGGGGGGCGGACTCCTTAGCAATCAGCCCCAGCATTTT,CSAGGGGLLSNQPQHF,.,.,TRBV20-1,TRBJ1-5
TGTGCCAGCAGCAAAGTGCTAGCGGGAAGCTCCTACGAGCAGTACTTC,CASSKVLAGSSYEQYF,.,.,TRBV21-1,TRBJ2-7
TGTGCCAGCAGTTTGACAGGGTCCACTGAAGCTTTCTTT,CASSLTGSTEAFF,few,TRBD1,TRBV12-3/TRBV12-4,TRBJ1-1
TGCAGCACTCAGGGATCTGGGGCCAACGTCCTGACTTTC,CSTQGSGANVLTF,many,.,TRBV29-1,TRBJ2-6
TGTGCCAGCAGCTTGGCCTTCCGAGAGCAGGAGACCCAGTACTTC,CASSLAFREQETQYF,.,.,TRBV7-7,TRBJ2-5
TGTGCCAGCAGCTTAGGCGGTCACAGGGGGGGAAAGCAGTTCTTC,CASSLGGHRGGKQFF,.,.,TRBV11-3,TRBJ2-1
TGTGCCAGCACCCAGGCCGGTGCAGATACGCAGTATTTT,CASTQAGADTQYF,.,.,TRBV12-3/TRBV12-4,TRBJ2-3
TGCGCCAGCTCCGTTACGGTTAATGAAAAACTGTTTTTT,CASSVTVNEKLFF,.,.,TRBV4-1,TRBJ1-4
TGTGCCAGCAGTGAACAGGACGGCACAGATACGCAGTATTTT,CASSEQDGTDTQYF,.,.,TRBV6-2/TRBV6-3,TRBJ2-3
TGTGCCGGCAGCTTAGTAGTGACCGGGAGCCAAGAGACCCAGTACTTC,CAGSLVVTGSQETQYF,.,.,TRBV11-2,TRBJ2-5
TGTGCCAGCAGCTTACATCCCGGGACTAGCGGGAGACGATACTACGAGCAGTACTTC,CASSLHPGTSGRRYYEQYF,few,TRBD2,TRBV11-2,TRBJ2-7
TGCAGCGTTGCCGATCCAGGGGGGGTAAATGAGCAGTTCTTC,CSVADPGGVNEQFF,few,.,TRBV29-1,TRBJ2-1
TGTGCCAGCAGCCCCATATCGCTAGCGGTATCTTTTGAGCAGTTCTTC,CASSPISLAVSFEQFF,.,TRBD2,TRBV13,TRBJ2-1
TGTGCCAGCCGCGGGACTAGCAGGGCCCACGAGCAGTACTTC,CASRGTSRAHEQYF,.,TRBD2,TRBV12-3/TRBV12-4,TRBJ2-7
TGTGCCAGCAGCTTGAAGGGGCACGGCTACACCTTC,CASSLKGHGYTF,.,.,TRBV7-2,TRBJ1-2
TGTGCCAGCAGTTACAGGATTAGCTCTGGAAGCACCATATATTTT,CASSYRISSGSTIYF,.,.,TRBV12-3/TRBV12-4,TRBJ1-3
TGTGCCAGCAGTATAACAGGGGCCCGGTCTGGGGCCAACGTCCTGACTTTC,CASSITGARSGANVLTF,few,TRBD1,TRBV27,TRBJ2-6
TGTGCCATCAAAGGGACAGGGGGCGCGGGAGGCTACACCTTC,CAIKGTGGAGGYTF,few,TRBD1,TRBV10-3,TRBJ1-2
TGTGCCAGCAGCCGGAGGGGCGCCCAAGAGACCCAGTACTTC,CASSRRGAQETQYF,.,.,TRBV7-9,TRBJ2-5
TGTGCCAGTAGTATGGGAGGGGCGGGCAAACGGGCCAACGTCCTGACTTTC,CASSMGGAGKRANVLTF,.,TRBD2,TRBV19,TRBJ2-6
TGTGCCAGCAGCGTCGGGGGGAAAGGGTCCTACGAGCAGTACTTC,CASSVGGKGSYEQYF,few,TRBD2,TRBV9,TRBJ2-7
TGTGCCAGCAGCCAAACTTGGACAGTACAGTTCTTC,CASSQTWTVQFF,.,.,TRBV3-1,TRBJ2-1
TGTGCCAGCAACTTAACAGGGGTAGGGGAGACCCAGTACTTC,CASNLTGVGETQYF,.,TRBD1,TRBV7-2,TRBJ2-5
TGCAGTGCTAGGCACTGGGGACTAGCGGAGCTCTACGAGCAGTACTTC,CSARHWGLAELYEQYF,few,TRBD2,TRBV20-1,TRBJ2-7
TGTGCCAGCAGTTTTAGAGTAGTCGGTCAAGAGACCCAGTACTTC,CASSFRVVGQETQYF,few,.,TRBV12-3/TRBV12-4,TRBJ2-5
TGTGCCAGCAGCTCACCCGTACTAGCGGGCCCTTACAATGAGCAGTTCTTC,CASSSPVLAGPYNEQFF,.,TRBD2,TRBV28,TRBJ2-1
TGTGCCATCGGTGAGTGGACAGGGGCGCACAATGAGCAGTTCTTC,CAIGEWTGAHNEQFF,.,TRBD1,TRBV10-3,TRBJ2-1
TGCGCCAGCAGCCAAACCGGACTAGTACACAACGAGCAGTACTTC,CASSQTGLVHNEQYF,.,TRBD2,TRBV4-3,TRBJ2-7
TGTGCCAGCTCACCCTGGTCTACCTCCTCCGAGCAGTACTTC,CASSPWSTSSEQYF,.,.,TRBV18,TRBJ2-7
TGTGCCTGCGGGGCCAGCTACGAGCAGTACTTC,CACGASYEQYF,.,.,TRBV6-6,TRBJ2-7
TGTGCCAGCAGTTTAAAAACGGGACTAGCGGGAGAAGATGGCACAGATACGCAGTATTTT,CASSLKTGLAGEDGTDTQYF,few,TRBD2,TRBV12-3/TRBV12-4,TRBJ2-3
TGTGCCAGCAGCTTGGGACCCCGGGGTACTGGGGCCAACGTCCTGACTTTC,CASSLGPRGTGANVLTF,once,.,TRBV5-6,TRBJ2-6
TGTGCCAGCAGTTCCGCCCTTAGCACAGATACGCAGTATTTT,CASSSALSTDTQYF,.,.,TRBV27,TRBJ2-3
TGTGCCAGCAGAGTCGGGCTTGAGACCCAGTACTTC,CASRVGLETQYF,few,.,TRBV28,TRBJ2-5
TGTGCCAGCAGCCGGAACGGGGGGAGGGACTATGGCTACACCTTC,CASSRNGGRDYGYTF,.,.,TRBV7-2,TRBJ1-2
TGTGCCAGCAGCGTGGGCGGACTAGCTGTCACAGATACGCAGTATTTT,CASSVGGLAVTDTQYF,.,TRBD2,TRBV7-2,TRBJ2-3
TGCAGTGCCCCTAGCCGAGGGTACGAGCAGTACTTC,CSAPSRGYEQYF,.,.,TRBV20-1,TRBJ2-7
TGTGCCAGCAGTTACTCGATCGCAGGGACCTATGGCTACACCTTC,CASSYSIAGTYGYTF,.,.,TRBV6-6,TRBJ1-2
TGTGCCAGCTCGCCCTGGACATCCGAGACCTACGAGCAGTACTTC,CASSPWTSETYEQYF,.,.,TRBV5-5,TRBJ2-7
TGTGCCAGCAATTCGCCCGGGGGGTTCACAGATACGCAGTATTTT,CASNSPGGFTDTQYF,few,TRBD2,TRBV28,TRBJ2-3
TGTGCCAGCAGTCGACCCGGATATGGCTACACCTTC,CASSRPGYGYTF,few,.,TRBV12-3/TRBV12-4,TRBJ1-2
TGTGCCAGCAGCAGCCCCAGGGGTCCCCGCGAGCAGTACTTC,CASSSPRGPREQYF,once,.,TRBV7-9,TRBJ2-7
TGCAGTGCTAGAAAGACAGCGAACACTGAAGCTTTCTTT,CSARKTANTEAFF,.,.,TRBV20-1,TRBJ1-1
TGTGCCAGCAGTCCTCCTGCCCGAGGGCTTGCTTCACCCCTCCACTTT,CASSPPARGLASPLHF,few,.,TRBV25-1,TRBJ1-6
TGCAGTGCTAGTAACAGAAAACCTCAAGAGACCCAGTACTTC,CSASNRKPQETQYF,once,.,TRBV20-1,TRBJ2-5
TGTGCCAGCAGAAGAGAGACGGGAGGAATGATGTATGAGCAGTTCTTC,CASRRETGGMMYEQFF,.,TRBD2,TRBV4-2,TRBJ2-1